The clone carrying this T cell receptor (beta chain) showed up many times. Its cognate antigen is unknown. One entry per CDR3 protein results from TCRdb running MiXCR on the reads. The sample yields about 310,000 distinct CDR3 sequences, 20% to 25% seen once. These data originate in a study of T cell repertoires in cytomegalovirus infection. Study-level information: Recently identified HLA-C-restricted and well-studied HLA-B-restricted CMV epitopes were used. Public TCR beta signatures indicated both CMV infection and matching HLA type. Study-level findings and limits: The study found HLA-C-restricted CMV-specific TCR beta clonotypes dominating the ex vivo response. Frequencies of public TCR beta families were cumulated, and this identified carriers of CMV plus the relevant HLA.

Trimming removed 7 bases from V and 5 bases from J, with 9 bases in between. This CDR3 contains 11 residues. The V gene's germline CDR1 is SGHTA and CDR2 FQGNSA. The chain couples TRBV7-2 to TRBJ2-7, with a possible D match to TRBD1 (6 bases). The starting material was cultured PBMCs, obtained from culture after CMV antigen stimulation. This TCR was recovered from a human donor in good health (CMV status not recorded). Some clones in this sample may be carry-over from other donors' samples. CDR3 sequence (DNA): TGTGCCAGCACACCAGGGGACGAGCAGTACTTC. The encoded protein is CASTPGDEQYF.